The clone carrying this T cell receptor beta chain was counted only a few times. Its antigen is undetermined. In building TCR beta libraries, iRepertoire HTBI primers were used together with Arm-PCR of CDR3 regions. Authors' methods: Samples jointly harbored roughly 60 TRBV and about 15 TRBJ segments. One entry per CDR3 protein results from TCRdb running MiXCR on the multiplex PCR reads. The V and J calls shown here were made by TCRdb, not taken from the authors' results. The sample lists 700,000 or so distinct CDR3 sequences, about 32% occurring once. Time point given: persistent/refractory GD, antithyroid drugs over 5 years with positive TRAb. PBMC RNA served as the TCR library source. This record comes from a study of regulatory T cells in long-lasting Graves disease. Across the study: In persistent Graves' disease, antithyroid drugs had been taken for over 5 years and TSH receptor antibodies stayed positive. Whole-study results and caveats: Persistent cases of Graves' showed reduced TCR diversity relative to newly diagnosed patients.

V gave up 2 bases and J gave up 3 bases, with 11 bases separating them. The CDR3 sequence is 14 residues long. This sample comprised peripheral blood mononuclear cells (PBMCs), obtained when the disease was refractory, from a patient treated with antithyroid drugs. This chain connects TRBV12-3 or TRBV12-4 to TRBJ2-7; unclear D gene. The TCR comes from a female donor with Graves disease. CDR3 residues: CASSLSSGHYEQYF. The CDR3 DNA sequence: TGTGCCAGCAGTTTAAGTTCTGGGCACTACGAGCAGTACTTC.